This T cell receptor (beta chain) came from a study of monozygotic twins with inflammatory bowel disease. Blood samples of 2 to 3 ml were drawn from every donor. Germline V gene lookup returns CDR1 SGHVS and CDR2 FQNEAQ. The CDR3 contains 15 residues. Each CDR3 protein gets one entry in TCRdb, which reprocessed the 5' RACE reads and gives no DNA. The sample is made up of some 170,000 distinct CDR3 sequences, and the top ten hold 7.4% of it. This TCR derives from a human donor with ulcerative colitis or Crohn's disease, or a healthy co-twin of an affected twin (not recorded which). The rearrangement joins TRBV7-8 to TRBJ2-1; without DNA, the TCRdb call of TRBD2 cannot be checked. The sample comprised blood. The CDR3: CASSPRTSGNNEQFF.